The clone carrying this T cell receptor (beta chain) came up many times. Its specificity is not known. The data are from a study of regulatory T cells in long-lasting Graves disease. Time point of the sample: newly diagnosed GD, antithyroid drugs for less than 3 months. Researchers made the TCR library from RNA that was extracted from PBMCs. General study findings and limits: Results may be inaccurate due to the small sample size.

Library construction for TCR beta used iRepertoire HTBI primers and Arm-PCR of CDR3 regions. Original data processing: Spanning all samples, the identified segments comprised approximately 57 TRBV and 14 TRBJ. TCRdb re-analysed the multiplex PCR reads in MiXCR, keeping a single row per CDR3 protein. Clone size and V and J calls follow TCRdb, not the original study. The sample has approximately 440,000 distinct CDR3 sequences, 15% to 20% seen once. V was pared by 1 base and J by 2 bases, with 6 bases between. The CDR3 is 13 amino acids. Per the germline V gene, CDR1 is SGHDT and CDR2 is YYEEEE. These data were likewise used in another study, on T cells in Graves' hyperthyroidism and ophthalmopathy. That paper notes: It was uncontrolled infection, other autoimmune disease, pregnancy or lactation that excluded patients. The TCR CDR3 was amplified in a first-round RT-PCR using the HTBI primer set.

This sample comprised peripheral blood mononuclear cells (PBMCs), obtained at new diagnosis, from a patient treated with antithyroid drugs. The sequence was obtained from a man between 40 and 49 years old with Graves disease. The chain combines TRBV5-6 with TRBJ1-2; no reliable D call. The CDR3 sequence: CASSLTVNYGYTF. The CDR3 DNA reads as TGTGCCAGCAGCTTGACGGTAAACTATGGCTACACCTTC.